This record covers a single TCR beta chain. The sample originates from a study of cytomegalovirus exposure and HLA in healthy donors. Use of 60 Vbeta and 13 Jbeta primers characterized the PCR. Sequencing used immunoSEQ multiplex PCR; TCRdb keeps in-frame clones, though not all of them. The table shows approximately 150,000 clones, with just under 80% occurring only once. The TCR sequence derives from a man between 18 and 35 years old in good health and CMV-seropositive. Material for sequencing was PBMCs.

CDR3 sequence reads: CASSFASGSSDTQYF. CDR3 coding DNA: TGTGCCAGCAGCTTCGCTAGCGGGAGCTCAGATACGCAGTATTTT. The chain uses TRBV7-9 and TRBJ2-3; 10 bases fit TRBD2. CDR1 SEHNR and CDR2 FQNEAQ come from the germline V gene (reference sequence). The CDR3 has 15 residues. V dropped 3 bases and J dropped 4; count of bases not matched to a gene: 4.